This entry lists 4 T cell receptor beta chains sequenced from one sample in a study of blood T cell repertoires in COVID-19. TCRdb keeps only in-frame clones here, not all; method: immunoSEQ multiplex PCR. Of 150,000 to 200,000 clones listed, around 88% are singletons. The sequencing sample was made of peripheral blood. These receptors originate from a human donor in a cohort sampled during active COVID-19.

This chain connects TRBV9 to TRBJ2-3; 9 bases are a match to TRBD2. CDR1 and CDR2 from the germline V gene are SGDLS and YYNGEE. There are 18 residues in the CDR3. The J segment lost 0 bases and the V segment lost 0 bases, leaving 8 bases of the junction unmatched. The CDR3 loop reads CASSVGVAGDTSTDTQYF. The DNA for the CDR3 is TGTGCCAGCAGCGTAGGGGTAGCGGGGGATACTAGCACAGATACGCAGTATTTT. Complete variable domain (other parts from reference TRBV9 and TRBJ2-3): DSGVTQTPKHLITATGQRVTLRCSPRSGDLSVYWYQQSLDQGLQFLIQYYNGEERAKGNILERFSAQQFPDLHSELNLSSLELGDSALYFCASSVGVAGDTSTDTQYFGPGTRLTVL.

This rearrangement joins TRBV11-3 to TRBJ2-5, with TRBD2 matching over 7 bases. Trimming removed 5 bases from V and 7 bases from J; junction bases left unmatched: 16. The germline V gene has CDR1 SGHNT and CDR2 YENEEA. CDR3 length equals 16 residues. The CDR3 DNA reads TGTGCCAGCAGCCCCGATTCGTTCGGGGGGATGGGGACCCAGTACTTC. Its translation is CASSPDSFGGMGTQYF.

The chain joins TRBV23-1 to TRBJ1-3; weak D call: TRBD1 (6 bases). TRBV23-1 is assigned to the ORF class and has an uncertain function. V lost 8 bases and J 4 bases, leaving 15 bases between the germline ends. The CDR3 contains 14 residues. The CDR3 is CASVRTGSGNTIYF. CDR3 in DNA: TGCGCCAGCGTTAGAACAGGGTCCGGAAACACCATATATTTT.

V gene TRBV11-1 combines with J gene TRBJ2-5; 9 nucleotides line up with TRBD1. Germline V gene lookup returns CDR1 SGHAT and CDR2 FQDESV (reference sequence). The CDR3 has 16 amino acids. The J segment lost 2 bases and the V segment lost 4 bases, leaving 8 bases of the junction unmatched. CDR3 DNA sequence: TGTGCCAGCAGCTCCCGCCTTGGGACAGGGCAAGAGACCCAGTACTTC. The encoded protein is CASSSRLGTGQETQYF. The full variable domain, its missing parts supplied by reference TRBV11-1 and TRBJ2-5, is EAEVAQSPRYKITEKSQAVAFWCDPISGHATLYWYRQILGQGPELLVQFQDESVVDDSQLPKDRFSAERLKGVDSTLKIQPAELGDSAMYLCASSSRLGTGQETQYFGPGTRLLVL.